Below, 12 T cell receptor beta chains from the same sample are listed, as sequenced in a study of vaccination and CD4 T cells after COVID-19. Sequence data for DNA of cultured CD4+ T cells were generated by the Oncomine TCR Beta short-read assay. TCRdb recomputed calls from the PCR reads with MiXCR, one row per CDR3 protein. Found here are 20,000 or so distinct CDR3 sequences, around a quarter of them singletons; the top ten hold roughly a tenth. No antigen has been identified for these receptors. Documented treatment: approximately nine-day PBMC culture with coronavirus spike peptide pools or control peptides (ViraFEST assay). Sequenced: cultured CD4+ T cells from blood. These receptors were taken from a human donor with COVID-19.

This clonotype has only a few counts. V usage is TRBV28 and J usage is TRBJ1-5, with a weak D call TRBD1 (5 bases). The V end was cut by 5 bases, the J end by 1 base, with 15 bases between. The CDR3 contains 16 residues. The V gene's germline CDR1 is MDHEN and CDR2 SYDVKM. CDR3 loop: CASSPVGDLSNQPQHF. Written as DNA, the CDR3 is TGTGCCAGCAGTCCCGTGGGGGACCTAAGCAATCAGCCCCAGCATTTT.

This clonotype came up a few times. The chain is built from TRBV24-1 and TRBJ2-3, with 10 positions matching TRBD2. Trimming at V came to 0 bases and at J to 6 bases, leaving 8 bases not matched to a gene. This CDR3 is 17 amino acids long. From germline, CDR1 is KGHDR and CDR2 SFDVKD. CDR3 sequence: CATSDLLAGGPPDTQYF. CDR3 nucleotides: TGTGCCACCAGTGATTTGTTAGCGGGGGGCCCGCCGGATACGCAGTATTTT.

The chain combines TRBV19 with TRBJ1-4; 9 bases line up with TRBD1. Trimming cost V 4 bases and J 5 bases; bases outside gene matches: 5. The germline CDR1 and CDR2 sequences are LNHDA and SQIVND (reference sequence). The CDR3 sequence is 15 residues long. CDR3 sequence (DNA): TGTGCCAGTAGTACAAGGACAGGGGTAAATGAAAAACTGTTTTTT. Its translation is CASSTRTGVNEKLFF.

The rearrangement joins TRBV2 to TRBJ2-4; 7 nucleotides align to TRBD1. Germline CDR1 reads SNHLY; CDR2 reads FYNNEI. V was pared by 4 bases and J by 7 bases, with 4 bases of the junction left unmatched. There are 13 residues in the CDR3. CDR3 residues: CASSGGGGNIQYF. The CDR3 nucleotides are TGTGCCAGCAGTGGAGGGGGCGGTAACATTCAGTACTTC.

There are a few counts of this clonotype. The chain uses TRBV6-1 and TRBJ2-1; 7 bases match TRBD2. The V segment lost 8 bases and the J segment 6 bases; nucleotides outside the gene matches: 7. This CDR3 spans 13 amino acids. Germline V gene data show CDR1 as MNHNS and CDR2 as SASEGT. The CDR3 sequence: CASLGGGVNEQFF. The CDR3 DNA is TGTGCCAGCCTGGGGGGGGGTGTCAATGAGCAGTTCTTC.

This clonotype qualifies as medium-sized (0.01 to 0.1%). The chain links TRBV11-3 to TRBJ1-2, with TRBD1 matching 10 bases. The length of the CDR3 is 17 residues. J lost 2 bases, V lost 2 bases, and 8 bases had no gene match. Germline V gives CDR1 SGHNT, CDR2 YENEEA. The CDR3: CASSLFGTGALNYGYTF. CDR3 in DNA: TGTGCCAGCAGCTTATTTGGGACAGGGGCCCTCAACTATGGCTACACCTTC.

The chain carries TRBV11-3 and TRBJ1-1, with D maybe TRBD1 (6 bases). V shed 9 bases and J shed 3 bases, with 20 bases lying between them. Germline assignment: CDR1 SGHNT and CDR2 YENEEA. The CDR3 totals 15 residues. CDR3 in amino acids: CARRGPGVGHTEAFF. The DNA of the CDR3 is TGTGCCAGGCGGGGGCCAGGGGTAGGCCACACTGAAGCTTTCTTT.

This clonotype has only a few counts. The chain combines TRBV6-1 with TRBJ1-4, with D perhaps TRBD1 (6 bases). The V end lost 3 bases, the J end lost 11 bases, and 13 bases lay between the germline ends. Germline CDR1 reads MNHNS; CDR2 reads SASEGT. The CDR3 extends over 13 amino acids. The CDR3 loop is CASSDYTTGKLFF. In DNA form, the CDR3 reads TGTGCCAGCAGTGACTATACCACAGGGAAACTGTTTTTT.

The chain links TRBV11-2 to TRBJ1-3; 10 nucleotides match TRBD1. CDR1 is SGHAT and CDR2 is FQNNGV in the germline V gene. J lost 4 bases, V lost 1 base, and 10 bases had no gene match. The CDR3 consists of 18 residues. In nucleotides, the CDR3 is TGTGCCAGCAGCTTAGTGTCAGGCGGACAGGGGGTCGGAAACACCATATATTTT. The encoded protein is CASSLVSGGQGVGNTIYF. The entire variable domain, with the rest obtained from reference TRBV11-2 and TRBJ1-3, is as follows: EAGVAQSPRYKIIEKRQSVAFWCNPISGHATLYWYQQILGQGPKLLIQFQNNGVVDDSQLPKDRFSAERLKGVDSTLKIQPAKLEDSAVYLCASSLVSGGQGVGNTIYFGEGSWLTVV.

This clonotype was seen a handful of times. This chain uses TRBV19 with TRBJ1-2; maybe TRBD1 (6 bases). The CDR3 runs to 16 residues. CDR1 and CDR2 from the germline V gene are LNHDA and SQIVND (reference sequence). V gave up 4 bases and J gave up 0 bases, with 15 bases separating them. Written as DNA, the CDR3 is TGTGCCAGTAGTACCGGGGGGGGCAGCGCTAACTATGGCTACACCTTC. It codes for CASSTGGGSANYGYTF. Full variable domain (rest looked up from reference TRBV19 and TRBJ1-2): DGGITQSPKYLFRKEGQNVTLSCEQNLNHDAMYWYRQDPGQGLRLIYYSQIVNDFQKGDIAEGYSVSREKKESFPLTVTSAQKNPTAFYLCASSTGGGSANYGYTFGSGTRLTVV.

This chain links TRBV6-1 with TRBJ2-7; TRBD2 matches at 10 bases. CDR1 is MNHNS, CDR2 SASEGT, per germline. The CDR3 is 15 residues long. Trimming at V came to 6 bases and at J to 0 bases, leaving 5 bases not matched to a gene. As DNA, the CDR3 is TGTGCCAGCAGCCCTAGCGGGGGAAGCTCCTACGAGCAGTACTTC. Translation: CASSPSGGSSYEQYF.

On this clonotype: A read error may produce the germline difference seen at one junction end. V is TRBV10-3 and J is TRBJ2-5, with TRBD2 identical over 11 bases. Germline CDR1 and CDR2: ENHRY and SYGVKD. This CDR3 spans 16 amino acids. The CDR3 protein is CAISSIAGGSQETRYF. The CDR3 nucleotides read TGTGCCATCAGCTCCATAGCGGGGGGGTCCCAAGAGACCCGGTACTTC.